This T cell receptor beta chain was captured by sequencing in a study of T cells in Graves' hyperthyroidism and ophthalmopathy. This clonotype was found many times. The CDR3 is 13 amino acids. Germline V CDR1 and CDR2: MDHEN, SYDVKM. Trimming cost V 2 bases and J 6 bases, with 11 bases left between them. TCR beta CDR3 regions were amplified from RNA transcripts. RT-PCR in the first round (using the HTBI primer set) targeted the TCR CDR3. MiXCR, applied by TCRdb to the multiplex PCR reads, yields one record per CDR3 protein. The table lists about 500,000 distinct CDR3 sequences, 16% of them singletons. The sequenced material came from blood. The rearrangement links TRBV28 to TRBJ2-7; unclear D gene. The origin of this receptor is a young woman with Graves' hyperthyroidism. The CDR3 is CASSLGIHGEQYF. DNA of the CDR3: TGTGCCAGCAGTTTAGGCATACATGGCGAGCAGTACTTC.